The 2 T cell receptor beta chains below come from one sample, sequenced in a study of blood T cells in healthy people across ages. A J-beta primer mix and a sample-barcoded 5' primer were used in a second PCR of roughly 6 to 11 cycles. TCRdb redid the calling of the 5' RACE reads with MiXCR, one entry per CDR3 protein. The table lists approximately 2,000,000 distinct CDR3 sequences, roughly two fifths of them singletons. The sample taken for sequencing was blood. These receptors were taken from a human donor in good health.

The chain uses TRBV29-1 and TRBJ2-3; D is unresolved. This CDR3 spans 11 amino acids. Germline CDR1 SQVTM, CDR2 ANQGSEA. Deletions cut 5 bases from V and 3 bases from J, with 6 bases between. DNA of the CDR3: TGCAGCGTTCAGATAACAGATACGCAGTATTTT. Its protein product is CSVQITDTQYF.

The chain links TRBV2 to TRBJ2-4, with D perhaps matching TRBD2 (5 bases). The CDR3 spans 15 residues. The ends were cut back, 3 bases at V and 6 bases at J, with 15 bases in the middle. Germline lookup yields CDR1 SNHLY and CDR2 FYNNEI. In DNA form, the CDR3 reads TGTGCCAGCAGTGATAACGGGGTGAGGGTAAACATTCAGTACTTC. As protein: CASSDNGVRVNIQYF.